One TCR beta chain is described in this entry. Its specificity is unknown. The repertoire was sequenced with immunoSEQ multiplex PCR; TCRdb's copy has only in-frame clones and lacks some. In the table there are fewer than 110,000 clones, less than 90% of which are singletons. These data are taken from a study of T cell responses to AZD1222 COVID-19 vaccine. Study outcomes and limitations: Researchers took repertoire samples only after the peak T cell response had come. Baseline testing showed seropositivity in only a handful of AZD1222 recipients. At 160-218 and 743-854, vaccine-associated CD4 TCRs were dominant, and they spanned spike.

Trimming took 4 bases from V and 6 from J, leaving 16 bases between them. Germline CDR1 and CDR2: SQVTM and ANQGSEA. The CDR3 extends over 14 amino acids. The specimen comprised peripheral blood, sampled on day 0 of AZD1222 vaccination. The V and J genes are TRBV29-1 and TRBJ1-5, with D hard to call. This TCR came from an adult in good health. In DNA, the CDR3 is TGCAGCGTTGCATGGGGAAAGCCCCCTCAGCCCCAGCATTTT. Translation: CSVAWGKPPQPQHF.